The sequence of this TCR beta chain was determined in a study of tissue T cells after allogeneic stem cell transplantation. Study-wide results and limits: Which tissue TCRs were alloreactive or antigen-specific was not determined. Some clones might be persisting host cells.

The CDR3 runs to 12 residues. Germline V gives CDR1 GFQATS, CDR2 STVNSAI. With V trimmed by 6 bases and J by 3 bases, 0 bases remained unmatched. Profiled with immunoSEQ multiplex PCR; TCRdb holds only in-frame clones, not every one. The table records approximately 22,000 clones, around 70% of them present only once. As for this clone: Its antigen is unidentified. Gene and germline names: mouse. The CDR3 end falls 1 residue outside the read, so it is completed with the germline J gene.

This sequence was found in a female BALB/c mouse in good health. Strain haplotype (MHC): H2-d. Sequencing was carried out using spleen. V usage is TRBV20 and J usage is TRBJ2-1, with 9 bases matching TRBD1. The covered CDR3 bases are TGTGGTGCACAGGGGGCCTATGCTGAGCAGTTC. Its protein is CGAQGAYAEQF. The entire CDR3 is CGAQGAYAEQFF.